Following are 28 T cell receptor beta chains from one sample sequenced in a study of T cell responses to AZD1222 COVID-19 vaccine (dated by TCRdb to about 2021). To prepare the library, the immunoSEQ multiplex PCR assay was applied. In TCRdb, the immuneACCESS table is reduced to in-frame sequences with V and J assigned. These tables do not hold every clone; where another copy was compared, an unresolved V gene accounts for under half, and the others remain unexplained. The table for this sample lists approximately 180,000 clones; approximately 94% of them were counted only once. Around 3% of the sample comes from the top ten. This specimen's time point label, per the study, means: baseline before first vaccination. Sequencing used peripheral blood, obtained on day 0 of AZD1222 vaccination. The origin of the receptors is an adult in good health.

V is TRBV2 and J is TRBJ1-3; 7 bases are shared with TRBD1. V shed 6 bases, J shed 1 base, and the junction held 3 bases outside the gene matches. The CDR3 has 14 amino acids. Germline V CDR1 and CDR2: SNHLY, FYNNEI. DNA for the CDR3: TGTGCCAGCAGGGAACAGGGGTCTGGAAACACCATATATTTT. Protein product: CASREQGSGNTIYF.

The chain combines TRBV7-6 with TRBJ1-6; the D is unclear. The CDR3 covers 15 residues. Germline values: CDR1 SGHVS, CDR2 FNYEAQ. V lost 1 base and J lost 9, with 13 bases in between. This CDR3 reads CASSLVFGEGSPLHF. The CDR3 DNA sequence: TGTGCCAGCAGCTTAGTGTTTGGTGAGGGTTCACCCCTCCACTTT.

The chain couples TRBV11-2 to TRBJ2-5; 14 positions match TRBD2. Germline V gene sequence: CDR1 SGHAT, CDR2 FQNNGV. V was pared by 4 bases and J by 7 bases, with 11 bases of the junction left unmatched. CDR3 length: 17 amino acids. CDR3: CASSWGLAGVKEGTQYF. The CDR3 DNA sequence: TGTGCCAGCAGCTGGGGACTAGCGGGAGTGAAAGAGGGGACCCAGTACTTC.

The chain carries TRBV2 and TRBJ1-2, with a possible D match to TRBD1 (6 bases). Germline V lookup: CDR1 SNHLY, CDR2 FYNNEI. The CDR3 runs to 13 residues. V was pared by 7 bases and J by 4 bases, with 13 bases between. The CDR3 is CASNQDSTYGYTF. CDR3 DNA sequence: TGTGCCAGCAATCAGGACAGCACCTATGGCTACACCTTC.

The rearrangement joins TRBV9 to TRBJ1-1; D not certain. In germline, CDR1 is SGDLS, CDR2 YYNGEE. The germline V and J ends were trimmed by 3 bases and 6 bases, with 9 bases remaining between them. The CDR3 extends over 12 amino acids. CDR3 amino acids: CASSEDAPEAFF. The CDR3 DNA is TGTGCCAGCAGCGAGGACGCCCCTGAAGCTTTCTTT.

As DNA, the CDR3 is TGTGCCAGCAGCCTCATGTCTAGCGCCAATGAGCAGTTCTTC. It encodes CASSLMSSANEQFF. This rearrangement joins TRBV7-7 to TRBJ2-1, with a tentative D call TRBD2 (6 bases). Germline V gene data show CDR1 as SSHAT and CDR2 as FNYEAQ (reference sequence). This CDR3 has 14 amino acids. The V gene lost 5 bases and the J gene lost 6 bases, with 14 bases spanning the gap. Complete variable domain (other parts from reference TRBV7-7 and TRBJ2-1): GAGVSQSPRYKVTKRGQDVTLRCDPISSHATLYWYQQALGQGPEFLTYFNYEAQPDKSGLPSDRFSAERPEGSISTLTIQRTEQRDSAMYRCASSLMSSANEQFFGPGTRLTVL.

This chain connects TRBV5-1 to TRBJ1-2; 7 bases are a match to TRBD1. The germline gives CDR1 SGHRS, CDR2 YFSETQ. The CDR3 covers 16 residues. The J segment lost 3 bases and the V segment lost 0 bases, leaving 8 bases of the junction unmatched. CDR3: CASSLGTGIHYYGYTF. CDR3 nucleotides: TGCGCCAGCAGCTTGGGGACAGGCATCCACTACTATGGCTACACCTTC.

This sequence joins TRBV6-1 and TRBJ2-1; 8 positions match TRBD2. The junction had 2 bases not matched to a gene; V was cut back by 2 bases and J by 2 bases. The germline V gene encodes CDR1 MNHNS and CDR2 SASEGT. The CDR3 sequence is 15 residues long. DNA for the CDR3: TGTGCCAGCAGTGAACTTAGCGGGACCTACAATGAGCAGTTCTTC. Translation: CASSELSGTYNEQFF.

The chain uses TRBV7-9 and TRBJ2-7; tentative D call: TRBD1 (6 bases). Germline V lookup: CDR1 SEHNR, CDR2 FQNEAQ (reference sequence). The V end was cut by 1 base, the J end by 5 bases, with 15 bases between. The CDR3 runs 15 residues. As DNA, the CDR3 is TGTGCCAGCAGCTTAGTAGCAGGGGCGAGGAACGAGCAGTACTTC. Protein: CASSLVAGARNEQYF.

The chain recombines TRBV6-5 with TRBJ2-1; the D gene is possibly TRBD2 (6 bases). Germline V gene sequence: CDR1 MNHEY, CDR2 SVGAGI. The length of the CDR3 is 14 residues. The germline V and J ends were trimmed by 2 bases and 8 bases, with 13 bases remaining between them. The CDR3 loop reads CASSYRLTGDEQFF. In nucleotides, the CDR3 is TGTGCCAGCAGTTACCGTCTCACGGGGGATGAGCAGTTCTTC.

The chain carries TRBV7-2 and TRBJ1-2; 9 positions agree with TRBD1. The CDR3 extends over 15 amino acids. V shed 4 bases and J 3 bases; nucleotides not matched to a gene: 6. CDR1 is SGHTA, CDR2 FQGNSA, per germline. The CDR3 DNA is TGTGCCAGCAGCTACCTTGACAGGGGGGACTATGGCTACACCTTC. Its protein product is CASSYLDRGDYGYTF.

The CDR3 spells CATSRDRGRAGELFF. CDR3 in DNA: TGTGCCACTTCCCGGGACAGGGGGCGCGCCGGGGAGCTGTTTTTT. The chain couples TRBV15 to TRBJ2-2, with 12 bases fitting TRBD1. CDR3 length: 15 residues. CDR1 is LNHNV and CDR2 is YYDKDF in the germline V gene (reference sequence). V shed 9 bases, J shed 6 bases, and the junction held 8 bases outside the gene matches.

This clone was counted a single time. The chain is built from TRBV28 and TRBJ1-2, with no clear D. This CDR3 has 12 residues. Germline V gene sequence: CDR1 MDHEN, CDR2 SYDVKM. V lost 2 bases and J 5 bases, leaving 6 bases between the germline ends. In DNA form, the CDR3 reads TGTGCCAGCAGTTTAAAGGGTTATGGCTACACCTTC. Protein product: CASSLKGYGYTF.

The chain recombines TRBV6-5 with TRBJ1-1; D remains ambiguous. The V gene lost 3 bases and the J gene lost 1 base, with 6 bases spanning the gap. CDR1 is MNHEY and CDR2 is SVGAGI in the germline V gene. This CDR3 contains 13 residues. For the CDR3, the DNA is TGTGCCAGCAGTTATGGGGAGAACACTGAAGCTTTCTTT. Amino acids: CASSYGENTEAFF.

The chain uses TRBV12-5 and TRBJ2-2, with D possibly being TRBD2 (6 bases). Trimming left V 4 bases short and J 3 bases short, with 12 bases between. The CDR3 consists of 15 residues. Per the germline V gene, CDR1 is LGHNT and CDR2 is FRNRAP. CDR3 residues: CASGSGEWDTGELFF. CDR3 DNA sequence: TGTGCTAGTGGTTCGGGGGAATGGGACACCGGGGAGCTGTTTTTT. Variable domain in full (rest from reference TRBV12-5 and TRBJ2-2): DARVTQTPRHKVTEMGQEVTMRCQPILGHNTVFWYRQTMMQGLELLAYFRNRAPLDDSGMPKDRFSAEMPDATLATLKIQPSEPRDSAVYFCASGSGEWDTGELFFGEGSRLTVL.

The gene calls are TRBV13 and TRBJ2-3, with D uncertain. Trimming removed 3 bases from V and 4 bases from J, with 5 bases in between. Germline CDR1 reads PRHDT; CDR2 reads FYEKMQ (reference sequence). This CDR3 is 12 amino acids long. This CDR3 is CASSLGADTQYF. In DNA, the CDR3 is TGTGCCAGCAGCTTGGGTGCAGATACGCAGTATTTT.

The chain has TRBV29-1 and TRBJ1-1; D gene ambiguous. Trimming cost V 6 bases and J 11 bases, with 16 bases left between them. This CDR3 is 11 amino acids long. Germline lookup yields CDR1 SQVTM and CDR2 ANQGSEA. CDR3 DNA: TGCAGCGTCCTCCTGGCCCGTGGGGCTTTCTTT. This translates into CSVLLARGAFF.

This clone has only one observation. J is TRBJ2-1 and V is TRBV6-2 or TRBV6-3; 11 bases agree with TRBD2. The CDR3 is 21 amino acids. CDR1 MNHEY and CDR2 SVGEGT come from the germline V gene. The junction had 18 bases not matched to a gene; V was cut back by 2 bases and J by 3 bases. The CDR3: CASSYGALAGGPASNYNEQFF. CDR3 sequence (DNA): TGTGCCAGCAGTTACGGGGCCTTAGCGGGAGGGCCGGCGTCAAACTACAATGAGCAGTTCTTC.

This chain joins TRBV6-6 and TRBJ1-5, with a possible D match to TRBD1 (6 bases). CDR3 length: 14 amino acids. V lost 5 bases and J lost 1, with 9 bases in between. CDR1 is MNHNY and CDR2 is SVGAGI in the germline V gene (reference sequence). Written as DNA, the CDR3 is TGTGCCAGCAGTACGGACAGAAGCAATCAGCCCCAGCATTTT. Translated, it gives CASSTDRSNQPQHF.

This clone came up a few times. This chain joins TRBV5-1 and TRBJ2-7, with 7 bases lining up with TRBD1. V shed 4 bases and J 2 bases; nucleotides not matched to a gene: 9. Germline CDR1 is SGHRS and CDR2 is YFSETQ. The CDR3 loop spans 15 amino acids. CDR3 DNA: TGCGCCAGCAGCCCCAGATCCGACAGGGCCTACGAGCAGTACTTC. Protein: CASSPRSDRAYEQYF.

The genes are TRBV6-1 and TRBJ2-5; either TRBD1 or TRBD2 may fit D (5 bases each). Trimming stripped 3 bases from V and 3 bases from J, with 20 bases between. Germline V lookup: CDR1 MNHNS, CDR2 SASEGT. The CDR3 spans 17 residues. As DNA, the CDR3 is TGTGCCAGCAGTGAGCCCCGTGGTTCGGGGCCAAAAGAGACCCAGTACTTC. Its protein is CASSEPRGSGPKETQYF.

The rearrangement uses TRBV5-4 and TRBJ2-7; D is tentatively TRBD1 or TRBD2 (5 bases each). V shed 2 bases and J shed 6 bases, with 15 bases lying between them. Germline CDR1 SGHNT, CDR2 YYREEE (reference sequence). The CDR3 length is 14 residues. DNA for the CDR3: TGTGCCAGCAGCTTCTCGGGAAGGGGCTCCGAGCAGTACTTC. It yields the protein CASSFSGRGSEQYF.

The chain has TRBV28 and TRBJ1-5, with no clear D. With 4 bases removed from V and 2 bases from J, the gap between germline ends came to 15 bases. The CDR3 length is 16 residues. The germline V gene encodes CDR1 MDHEN and CDR2 SYDVKM. CDR3 residues: CASSSHTLGGNQPQHF. The CDR3 DNA is TGTGCCAGCAGTTCTCACACCCTCGGGGGCAATCAGCCCCAGCATTTT.

The V call is TRBV5-4, the J call TRBJ2-7, with TRBD1 identical over 8 bases. CDR1 SGHNT and CDR2 YYREEE come from the germline V gene (reference sequence). Trimming at V came to 2 bases and at J to 4 bases, leaving 5 bases not matched to a gene. The CDR3 is 14 residues long. The chain's CDR3 is CASSLGQGRYEQYF. The CDR3 region has the DNA TGTGCCAGCAGCTTAGGACAGGGTAGGTACGAGCAGTACTTC.

The chain combines TRBV6-5 with TRBJ2-7; 7 bases agree with TRBD1. CDR3 length: 14 residues. From germline, CDR1 is MNHEY and CDR2 SVGAGI. Trimming removed 6 bases from V and 0 bases from J; junction bases left unmatched: 5. The CDR3 is CASRDRTSSYEQYF. The CDR3 DNA is TGTGCCAGCAGGGACAGGACCAGCTCCTACGAGCAGTACTTC.

Comments on this clone: In the same sample, other DNA sequences code for this CDR3. The V call is TRBV4-2, the J call TRBJ1-2; D gene ambiguous. This CDR3 spans 13 amino acids. V dropped 6 bases and J dropped 4 bases, with 12 bases sitting between them. Germline assignment: CDR1 LGHNA and CDR2 YNFKEQ. The CDR3 DNA follows: TGTGCCAGCAGTTCGGAGGGCGGCTATGGCTACACCTTC. It translates to CASSSEGGYGYTF.

The gene calls are TRBV11-2 and TRBJ2-1; D possibly corresponds to TRBD2 (6 bases). V gave up 4 bases and J gave up 12 bases, with 22 bases separating them. Per germline, CDR1 SGHAT and CDR2 FQNNGV. This CDR3 is 15 amino acids long. CDR3 sequence (DNA): TGTGCCAGCAGCTCGGGTAGCGGTCCCCCGGATGGGCAGTTCTTC. Encoded protein: CASSSGSGPPDGQFF.

CDR3 sequence reads: CASSLKGLRNTIYF. CDR3 sequence (DNA): TGTGCCAGCAGCTTGAAGGGGCTAAGAAACACCATATATTTT. The chain employs TRBV5-8 and TRBJ1-3; possible D gene TRBD1, 5 bases. V was trimmed by 1 base and J by 5 bases, leaving 10 bases between them. CDR3 length equals 14 residues. Germline CDR1 reads SGHTS; CDR2 reads YDEGEE.